Below are 5 T cell receptor beta chains sequenced from a single sample in a study of blood T cells in healthy people across ages (dated by TCRdb to between 2015 and 2017). Receptor amplification or capture employed 5' RACE. The listed sequencing device is Illumina HiSeq 2500. A second PCR of about 6 to 11 cycles was run with a J-beta primer mix and a sample-barcoded 5' primer. The raw public reads went through TCRdb reprocessing: fastp at Q25, MiXCR clone calling, in-frame beta chains kept. Rows are combined by CDR3 protein, so each entry shows the most common genes and DNA. The sample includes about 670,000 distinct CDR3 sequences, with around two fifths observed a single time. 25% to 30% of the sample rests with the top ten. The sequenced sample consisted of blood. These receptors were collected from an elderly man in good health.

This clonotype turned up a few times. The chain is built from TRBV6-1 and TRBJ2-1; D might be TRBD1 (6 bases). The CDR3 totals 14 residues. Germline CDR1 and CDR2: MNHNS and SASEGT. V was clipped by 4 bases and J by 2 bases, with 9 bases between them. The CDR3 DNA reads TGTGCCAGCAGTGGACAGGCAGCCTACAATGAGCAGTTCTTC. This translates into CASSGQAAYNEQFF.

This clonotype was counted many times. The V call is TRBV4-3, the J call TRBJ2-3; TRBD1 might be the D (6 bases). V was shortened by 3 bases and J by 0 bases, with 7 bases between the two germline ends. CDR1 is LGHNA, CDR2 YSLEER, per germline. The CDR3 runs 14 residues. The CDR3 loop is CASSHTGSTDTQYF. Written as DNA, the CDR3 is TGCGCCAGCAGCCATACAGGGAGCACAGATACGCAGTATTTT.

In this sample, this clonotype turned up a few times. The chain has TRBV25-1 and TRBJ2-1; D remains unclear. The CDR3 loop spans 14 amino acids. Trimming pared 7 bases from V and 6 bases from J, leaving 16 bases between. Germline V gene data show CDR1 as MGHDK and CDR2 as SYGVNS. The CDR3 reads CASNGPSLGNEQFF. The CDR3 region has the DNA TGTGCCAGCAACGGCCCGTCCCTGGGCAATGAGCAGTTCTTC. Full variable domain (missing parts from reference TRBV25-1 and TRBJ2-1): EADIYQTPRYLVIGTGKKITLECSQTMGHDKMYWYQQDPGMELHLIHYSYGVNSTEKGDLSSESTVSRIRTEHFPLTLESARPSHTSQYLCASNGPSLGNEQFFGPGTRLTVL.

Concerning this clonotype: Sequence at one end of the junction differs from germline and may be a read error. V is TRBV2 and J is TRBJ2-3; D possibly corresponds to TRBD2 (6 bases). Germline CDR1 SNHLY, CDR2 FYNNEI. There are 15 residues in the CDR3. As DNA, the CDR3 is TGTGACAGCAGTGAAGAGGAGGGTTTTGCAGATACGCAGTATTTT. Translated, it gives CDSSEEEGFADTQYF.

The chain employs TRBV6-2 or TRBV6-3 and TRBJ2-4; 12 bases map to TRBD2. The better agreement between TRBJ2-5 and the DNA end casts doubt on the J call. The CDR3 consists of 15 residues. CDR1 and CDR2 (germline): MNHEY, SVGEGT. The CDR3 here is CASSYLAGGTKTQYF. DNA of the CDR3: TGTGCCAGCAGTTATCTAGCGGGGGGGACGAAGACCCAGTACTTC.